The entry that follows covers one T cell receptor beta chain sequence. This entry is derived from a study of shared clonotypes between healthy human individuals. The germline V gene encodes CDR1 SGHRS and CDR2 YFSETQ. The CDR3 extends over 16 amino acids. Deletions cut 0 bases from V and 2 bases from J, with 12 bases between. Using 200 ng DNA, about 29,000 T cell genomes, the sorted-subset replicate PCRs were run. Measured with immunoSEQ multiplex PCR; TCRdb has only the in-frame clones, and not every one. The sample has 730,000 or so clones, around 72% seen once. This chain joins TRBV5-1 and TRBJ1-3; D call uncertain. This TCR came from a woman between 25 and 40 years old in good health. Sequences were obtained from memory CD4+ T cells sorted from blood. The sample's subset: CD45RA-negative fraction. In DNA, the CDR3 is TGCGCCAGCAGCTTGGCCCCCCGGAGCGCTGGAAACACCATATATTTT. Translation gives CASSLAPRSAGNTIYF.